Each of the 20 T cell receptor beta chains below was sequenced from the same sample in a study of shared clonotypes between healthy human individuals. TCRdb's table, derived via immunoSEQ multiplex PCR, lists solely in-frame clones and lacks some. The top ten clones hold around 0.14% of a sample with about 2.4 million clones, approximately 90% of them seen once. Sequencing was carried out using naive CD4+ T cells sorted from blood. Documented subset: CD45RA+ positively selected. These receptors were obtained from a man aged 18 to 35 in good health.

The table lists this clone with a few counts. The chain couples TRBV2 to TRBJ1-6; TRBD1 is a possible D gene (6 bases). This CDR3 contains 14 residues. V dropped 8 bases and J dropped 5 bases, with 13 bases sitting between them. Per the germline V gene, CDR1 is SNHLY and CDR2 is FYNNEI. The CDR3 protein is CASGQRGDNSPLHF. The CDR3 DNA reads TGTGCCAGCGGGCAGAGGGGGGATAATTCACCCCTCCACTTT.

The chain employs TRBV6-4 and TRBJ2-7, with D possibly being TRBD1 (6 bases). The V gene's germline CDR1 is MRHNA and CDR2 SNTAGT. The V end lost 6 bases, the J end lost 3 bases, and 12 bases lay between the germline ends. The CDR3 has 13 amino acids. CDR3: CASRDSYHYEQYF. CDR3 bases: TGTGCCAGCAGGGACAGTTATCACTACGAGCAGTACTTC.

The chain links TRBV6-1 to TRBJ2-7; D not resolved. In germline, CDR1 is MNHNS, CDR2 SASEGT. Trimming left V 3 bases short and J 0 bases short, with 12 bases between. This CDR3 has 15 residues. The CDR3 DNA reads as TGTGCCAGCAGTGATGTAGGGTATAGCTCCTACGAGCAGTACTTC. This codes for CASSDVGYSSYEQYF.

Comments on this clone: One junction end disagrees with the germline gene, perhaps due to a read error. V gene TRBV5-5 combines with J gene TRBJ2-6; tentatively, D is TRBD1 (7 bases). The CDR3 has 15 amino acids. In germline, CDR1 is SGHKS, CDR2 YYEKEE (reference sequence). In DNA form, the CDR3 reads TGTGCCAGCAGCTGGGGGGACAGAACGGCCGACGTCCTGACTTTC. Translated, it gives CASSWGDRTADVLTF.

CDR3 coding DNA: TGTGCCAGCAGACGTAGCGGGGGAAGCACAGATACGCAGTATTTT. Encoded protein: CASRRSGGSTDTQYF. This chain joins TRBV6-5 and TRBJ2-3, with 9 positions matching TRBD2. Looked up from germline, CDR1 is MNHEY and CDR2 is SVGAGI. With 6 bases clipped from V and 0 bases from J, the junction kept 4 bases outside the gene matches. This CDR3 is 15 amino acids long.

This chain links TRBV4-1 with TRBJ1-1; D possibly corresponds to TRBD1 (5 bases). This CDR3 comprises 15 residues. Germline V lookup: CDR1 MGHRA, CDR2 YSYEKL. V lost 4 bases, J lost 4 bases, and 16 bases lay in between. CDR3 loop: CASSLGGRGGTEAFF. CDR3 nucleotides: TGCGCCAGCAGCCTAGGAGGGAGGGGTGGCACTGAAGCTTTCTTT.

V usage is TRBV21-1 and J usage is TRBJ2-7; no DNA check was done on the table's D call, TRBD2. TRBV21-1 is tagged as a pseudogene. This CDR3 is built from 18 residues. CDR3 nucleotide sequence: TGTGCCAGCAGCAAAAAAAAGGGAAAGGGGACTGGAACCTACGAGCAGTACTTC. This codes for CASSKKKGKGTGTYEQYF.

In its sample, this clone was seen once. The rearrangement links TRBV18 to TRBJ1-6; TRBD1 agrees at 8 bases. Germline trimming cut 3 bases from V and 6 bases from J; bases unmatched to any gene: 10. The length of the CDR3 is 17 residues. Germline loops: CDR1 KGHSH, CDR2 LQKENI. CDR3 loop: CASSPFGTGVGNSPLHF. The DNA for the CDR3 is TGTGCCAGCTCACCGTTCGGGACAGGTGTTGGTAATTCACCCCTCCACTTT. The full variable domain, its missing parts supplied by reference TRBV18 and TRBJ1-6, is NAGVMQNPRHLVRRRGQEARLRCSPMKGHSHVYWYRQLPEEGLKFMVYLQKENIIDESGMPKERFSAEFPKEGPSILRIQQVVRGDSAAYFCASSPFGTGVGNSPLHFGNGTRLTVT.

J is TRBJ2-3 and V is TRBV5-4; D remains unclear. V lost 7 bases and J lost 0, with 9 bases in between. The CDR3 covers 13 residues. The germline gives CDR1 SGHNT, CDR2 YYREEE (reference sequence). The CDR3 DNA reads TGTGCCAGCGCACTGCCTAGCACAGATACGCAGTATTTT. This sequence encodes CASALPSTDTQYF. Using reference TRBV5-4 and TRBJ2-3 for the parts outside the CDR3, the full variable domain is ETGVTQSPTHLIKTRGQQVTLRCSSQSGHNTVSWYQQALGQGPQFIFQYYREEENGRGNFPPRFSGLQFPNYSSELNVNALELDDSALYLCASALPSTDTQYFGPGTRLTVL.

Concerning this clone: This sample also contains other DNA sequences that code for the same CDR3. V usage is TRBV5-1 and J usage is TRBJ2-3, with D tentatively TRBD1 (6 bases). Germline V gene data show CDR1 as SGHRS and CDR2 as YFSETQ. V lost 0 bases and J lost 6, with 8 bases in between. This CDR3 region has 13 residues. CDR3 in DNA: TGCGCCAGCAGCTTGGCAGGGGCGGATACGCAGTATTTT. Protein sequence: CASSLAGADTQYF.

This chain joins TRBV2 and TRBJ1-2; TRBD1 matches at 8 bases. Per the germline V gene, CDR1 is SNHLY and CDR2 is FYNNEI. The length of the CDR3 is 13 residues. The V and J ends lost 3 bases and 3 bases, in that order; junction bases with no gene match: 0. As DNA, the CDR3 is TGTGCCAGCAGTGAGACAGGGGACTATGGCTACACCTTC. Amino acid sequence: CASSETGDYGYTF.

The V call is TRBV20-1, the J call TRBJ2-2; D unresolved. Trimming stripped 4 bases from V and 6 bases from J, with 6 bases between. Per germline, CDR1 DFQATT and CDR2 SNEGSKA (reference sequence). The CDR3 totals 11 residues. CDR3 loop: CSAIRSGELFF. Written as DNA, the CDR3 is TGCAGTGCTATAAGGTCCGGGGAGCTGTTTTTT.

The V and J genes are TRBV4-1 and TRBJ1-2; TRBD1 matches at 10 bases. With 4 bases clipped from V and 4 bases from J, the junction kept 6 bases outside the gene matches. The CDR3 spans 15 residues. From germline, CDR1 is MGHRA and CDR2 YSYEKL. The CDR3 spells CASSPRQGASYGYTF. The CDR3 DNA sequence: TGCGCCAGCAGCCCCAGACAGGGGGCGTCCTATGGCTACACCTTC.

Here the CDR3 DNA reads TGTGCCAGCAGTGCGCGACAGGACTATGGCTACACCTTC. It specifies CASSARQDYGYTF. The chain recombines TRBV6-5 with TRBJ1-2, with D perhaps TRBD1 (6 bases). V lost 5 bases to trimming and J lost 3 bases, with 10 bases between them. Germline V gene lookup returns CDR1 MNHEY and CDR2 SVGAGI. The length of the CDR3 is 13 residues.

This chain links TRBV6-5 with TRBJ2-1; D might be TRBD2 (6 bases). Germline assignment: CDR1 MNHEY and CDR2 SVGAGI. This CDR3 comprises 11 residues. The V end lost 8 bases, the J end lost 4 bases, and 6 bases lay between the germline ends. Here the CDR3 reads CASGGYNEQFF. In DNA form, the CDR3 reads TGTGCCAGCGGGGGGTACAATGAGCAGTTCTTC.

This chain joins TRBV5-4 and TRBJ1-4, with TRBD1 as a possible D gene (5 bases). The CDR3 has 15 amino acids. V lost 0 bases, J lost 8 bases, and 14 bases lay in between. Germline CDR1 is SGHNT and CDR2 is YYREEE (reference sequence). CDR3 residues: CASSLGGTYGEKLFF. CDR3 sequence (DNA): TGTGCCAGCAGCTTGGGGGGCACGTATGGGGAAAAACTGTTTTTT.

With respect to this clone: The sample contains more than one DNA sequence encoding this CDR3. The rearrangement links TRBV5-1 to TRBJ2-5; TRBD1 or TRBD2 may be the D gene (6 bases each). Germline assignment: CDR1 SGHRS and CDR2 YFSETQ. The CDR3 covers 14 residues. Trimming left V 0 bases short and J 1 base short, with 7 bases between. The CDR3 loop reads CASSLGGAQETQYF. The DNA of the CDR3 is TGCGCCAGCAGCTTGGGGGGGGCCCAAGAGACCCAGTACTTC.

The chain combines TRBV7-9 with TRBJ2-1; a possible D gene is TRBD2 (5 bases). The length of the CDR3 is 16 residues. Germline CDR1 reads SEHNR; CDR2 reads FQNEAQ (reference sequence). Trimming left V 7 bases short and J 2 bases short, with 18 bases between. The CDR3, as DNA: TGTGCCAGCATCAAAGGGTGGGGAGATACCTACAATGAGCAGTTCTTC. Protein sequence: CASIKGWGDTYNEQFF.

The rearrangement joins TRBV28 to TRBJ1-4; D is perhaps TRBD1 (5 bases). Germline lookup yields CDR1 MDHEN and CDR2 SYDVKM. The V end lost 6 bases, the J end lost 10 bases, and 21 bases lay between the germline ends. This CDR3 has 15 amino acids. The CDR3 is CASSPSRVGVAKLFF. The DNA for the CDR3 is TGTGCCAGCAGCCCATCCCGTGTAGGGGTGGCAAAACTGTTTTTT.

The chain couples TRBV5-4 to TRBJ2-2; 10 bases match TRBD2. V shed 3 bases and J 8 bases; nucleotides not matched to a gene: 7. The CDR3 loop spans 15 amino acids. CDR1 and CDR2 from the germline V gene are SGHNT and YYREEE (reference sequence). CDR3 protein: CASSSLAGRPGELFF. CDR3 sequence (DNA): TGTGCCAGCAGCTCACTAGCGGGAAGGCCGGGGGAGCTGTTTTTT. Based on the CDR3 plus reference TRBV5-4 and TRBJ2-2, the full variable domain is ETGVTQSPTHLIKTRGQQVTLRCSSQSGHNTVSWYQQALGQGPQFIFQYYREEENGRGNFPPRFSGLQFPNYSSELNVNALELDDSALYLCASSSLAGRPGELFFGEGSRLTVL.